The text below deals with one TCR beta chain. The antigen is not known. Germline V gene sequence: CDR1 SGHRS, CDR2 YFSETQ. V lost 0 bases to trimming and J lost 2 bases, with 12 bases between them. CDR3 length: 16 residues. These data come from a study of vaccination effects on CD4 cells after COVID-19. Scientists isolated CD4+ T cells after an approximately 11-day culture period ended. Each participant was administered two doses of either the BNT162b2 or the mRNA-1273 vaccine. Nobody among the vaccine recipients had prior SARS-CoV-2 infection (nucleocapsid antibodies were negative). Sequencing was performed with immunoSEQ multiplex PCR; in TCRdb, only in-frame clones are kept and a portion is missing. The top ten hold roughly 4.2% of the sample, which has about 57,000 clones, around four fifths seen once.

The TCR originated in a human donor who received a COVID-19 vaccine. Sequenced material: CD4+ T cells from PBMCs cultured without peptide, taken after COVID-19 vaccination. This chain joins TRBV5-1 and TRBJ2-1; D might be TRBD2 (5 bases). The CDR3 nucleotides read TGCGCCAGCAGCTTGGATCCGGGGTTGACCTACAATGAGCAGTTCTTC. Its translation: CASSLDPGLTYNEQFF.